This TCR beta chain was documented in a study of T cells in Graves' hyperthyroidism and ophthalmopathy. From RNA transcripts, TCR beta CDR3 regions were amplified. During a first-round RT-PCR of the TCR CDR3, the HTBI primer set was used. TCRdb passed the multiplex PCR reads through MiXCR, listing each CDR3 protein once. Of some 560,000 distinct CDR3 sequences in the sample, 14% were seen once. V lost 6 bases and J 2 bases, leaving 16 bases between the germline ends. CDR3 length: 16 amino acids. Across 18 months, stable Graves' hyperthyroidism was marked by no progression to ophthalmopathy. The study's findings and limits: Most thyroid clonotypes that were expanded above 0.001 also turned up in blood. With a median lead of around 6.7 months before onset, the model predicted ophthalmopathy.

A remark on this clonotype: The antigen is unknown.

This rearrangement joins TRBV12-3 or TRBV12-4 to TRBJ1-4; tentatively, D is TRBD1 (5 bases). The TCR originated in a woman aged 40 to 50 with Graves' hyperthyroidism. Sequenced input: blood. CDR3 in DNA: TGTGCCAGCAGCCTCAGGGCCCAAGGCACTAATGAAAAACTGTTTTTT. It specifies CASSLRAQGTNEKLFF.